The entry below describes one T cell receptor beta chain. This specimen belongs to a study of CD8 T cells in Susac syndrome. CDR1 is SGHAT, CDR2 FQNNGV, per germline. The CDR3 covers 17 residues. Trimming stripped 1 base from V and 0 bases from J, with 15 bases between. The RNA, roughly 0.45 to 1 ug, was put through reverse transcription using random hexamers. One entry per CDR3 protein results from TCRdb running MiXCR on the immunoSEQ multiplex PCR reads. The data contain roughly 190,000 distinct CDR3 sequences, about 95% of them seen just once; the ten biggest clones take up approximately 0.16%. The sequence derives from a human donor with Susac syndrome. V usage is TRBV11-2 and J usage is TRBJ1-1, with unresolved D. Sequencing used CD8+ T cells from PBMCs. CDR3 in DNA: TGTGCCAGCAGCTTAGTCATTTCTCTACAGATGAACACTGAAGCTTTCTTT. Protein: CASSLVISLQMNTEAFF. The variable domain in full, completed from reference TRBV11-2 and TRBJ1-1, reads EAGVAQSPRYKIIEKRQSVAFWCNPISGHATLYWYQQILGQGPKLLIQFQNNGVVDDSQLPKDRFSAERLKGVDSTLKIQPAKLEDSAVYLCASSLVISLQMNTEAFFGQGTRLTVV.